These 15 T cell receptor beta chains originate from one sample sequenced in a study of blood T cell repertoires in COVID-19. This table comes from immunoSEQ multiplex PCR, and its TCRdb copy is limited to in-frame clones, with some not included. Seen here are about 480,000 clones, roughly 90% observed once, and the top ten hold 1.8%. Sequenced: PBMCs or T cells enriched from blood (not recorded which). The receptor set was obtained from a woman aged 40 to 50 who had recovered from COVID-19.

The gene calls are TRBV4-1 and TRBJ2-3; 10 positions agree with TRBD1. The germline CDR1 and CDR2 sequences are MGHRA and YSYEKL. The CDR3 runs to 16 residues. V was pared by 4 bases and J by 0 bases, with 4 bases of the junction left unmatched. The chain's CDR3 is CASSPWDRGSTDTQYF. In DNA form, the CDR3 reads TGCGCCAGCAGCCCATGGGACAGGGGAAGCACAGATACGCAGTATTTT.

This chain connects TRBV15 to TRBJ2-2; possible D gene TRBD2, 5 bases. CDR1 LNHNV and CDR2 YYDKDF come from the germline V gene (reference sequence). The CDR3 is 17 amino acids. Trimming took 3 bases from V and 0 from J, leaving 14 bases between them. CDR3: CATSRFGLNANTGELFF. The CDR3 coding sequence is TGTGCCACCAGCAGGTTTGGACTGAACGCGAACACCGGGGAGCTGTTTTTT.

This clone was recorded a few times. The chain links TRBV7-9 to TRBJ2-5, with 9 bases aligning to TRBD2. CDR3 length equals 19 residues. Trimming at V came to 1 base and at J to 1 base, leaving 13 bases not matched to a gene. In germline, CDR1 is SEHNR, CDR2 FQNEAQ (reference sequence). CDR3 in amino acids: CASSLGLAGSHTRQETQYF. The CDR3 coding sequence is TGTGCCAGCAGCTTAGGGCTAGCGGGATCCCATACCCGCCAAGAGACCCAGTACTTC.

CDR3 in amino acids: CASVSSGTDTQYF. CDR3 nucleotides: TGTGCCAGCGTAAGCTCAGGAACAGATACGCAGTATTTT. J is TRBJ2-3 and V is TRBV6-6; D call uncertain. This CDR3 region has 13 residues. The germline V gene has CDR1 MNHNY and CDR2 SVGAGI (reference sequence). Trimming pared 8 bases from V and 3 bases from J, leaving 12 bases between.

This chain connects TRBV27 to TRBJ2-4; 9 bases match TRBD1. Losses at the gene ends were 4 bases for V and 7 bases for J; bases not matched to a gene: 2. The germline V gene encodes CDR1 MNHEY and CDR2 SMNVEV (reference sequence). The CDR3 has 13 amino acids. The chain's CDR3 is CASSSDRGNIQYF. CDR3 in DNA: TGTGCCAGCAGTTCAGACAGGGGGAACATTCAGTACTTC.

CDR3: CASSYGIYANTGELFF. The DNA of the CDR3 is TGTGCCAGCAGCTACGGGATCTACGCGAACACCGGGGAGCTGTTTTTT. V and J are TRBV11-2 and TRBJ2-2; perhaps TRBD2 as D (5 bases). V lost 4 bases and J lost 0, with 12 bases in between. This CDR3 comprises 16 residues. The germline gives CDR1 SGHAT, CDR2 FQNNGV.

J is TRBJ2-1 and V is TRBV19, with 7 bases identical to TRBD2. CDR3 length: 14 amino acids. The germline gives CDR1 LNHDA, CDR2 SQIVND (reference sequence). V dropped 3 bases and J dropped 8; count of bases not matched to a gene: 7. The CDR3 bases are TGTGCCAGTAGTATTCATCGGGAGGTTGATGAGCAGTTCTTC. This translates into CASSIHREVDEQFF.

This chain joins TRBV24-1 and TRBJ2-5, with 8 bases fitting TRBD1. V lost 3 bases and J lost 5; bases outside the gene matches: 7. CDR3 length equals 15 residues. The germline V gene has CDR1 KGHDR and CDR2 SFDVKD. DNA for the CDR3: TGTGCCACCAGTGATATCAGGGGGCGCAGGGAGACCCAGTACTTC. Translated, it gives CATSDIRGRRETQYF.

This chain links TRBV10-1 with TRBJ2-3, with a weak D call TRBD2 (6 bases). CDR1 and CDR2 (germline): WNHNN, SYGVQD (reference sequence). V lost 5 bases, J lost 0 bases, and 12 bases lay in between. The length of the CDR3 is 15 residues. In DNA form, the CDR3 reads TGCGCCAGCAGTCCCGGGACTTTAAGCACAGATACGCAGTATTTT. As protein: CASSPGTLSTDTQYF.

This clone was found once. The chain recombines TRBV27 with TRBJ1-1, with 8 bases matching TRBD1. V lost 6 bases to trimming and J lost 3 bases; unmatched junction nucleotides: 12. The CDR3 sequence is 16 residues long. Germline CDR1 and CDR2: MNHEY and SMNVEV (reference sequence). CDR3 loop: CASSRIGQGRHTEAFF. The CDR3 DNA reads as TGTGCCAGCAGCCGAATTGGACAGGGCAGGCACACTGAAGCTTTCTTT.

This clone has more than one count but fewer than ten. V and J are TRBV6-2 or TRBV6-3 and TRBJ2-3; 10 bases line up with TRBD2. After removal of 0 bases from V and 9 bases from J, the junction contained 3 bases not matched to a gene. This CDR3 has 14 residues. Germline-derived CDR1 and CDR2 are MNHEY and SVGEGT. The CDR3 loop reads CASSYSLAGETQYF. CDR3 sequence (DNA): TGTGCCAGCAGTTACTCGCTAGCGGGAGAGACGCAGTATTTT.

This clone came up a few times. This chain joins TRBV7-9 and TRBJ1-2; D unresolved. V dropped 5 bases and J dropped 8 bases, with 15 bases sitting between them. CDR3 length equals 13 residues. Germline-derived CDR1 and CDR2 are SEHNR and FQNEAQ (reference sequence). CDR3: CASSIIVDGGYTF. In nucleotides, the CDR3 is TGTGCCAGCAGCATCATTGTTGACGGGGGCTACACCTTC.

The sample holds one count of this clone. The V call is TRBV27, the J call TRBJ2-2; TRBD1 might be the D (5 bases). Germline CDR1 reads MNHEY; CDR2 reads SMNVEV (reference sequence). Trimming shortened V by 2 bases and J by 0 bases, and 13 bases separated the two germline ends. The CDR3 spans 17 residues. In DNA, the CDR3 is TGTGCCAGCAGTTTAAGCGCAGGGCCGACGAACACCGGGGAGCTGTTTTTT. Translation: CASSLSAGPTNTGELFF.

The chain uses TRBV19 and TRBJ1-2; weak D call: TRBD1 (5 bases). Looked up from germline, CDR1 is LNHDA and CDR2 is SQIVND (reference sequence). V was cut by 5 bases and J by 0 bases, with 13 bases left in between. The CDR3 runs to 15 residues. The CDR3 here is CASSPWGVSNYGYTF. In nucleotides, the CDR3 is TGTGCCAGTAGTCCCTGGGGGGTGTCTAACTATGGCTACACCTTC.

This clone was counted a few times. The genes are TRBV7-8 and TRBJ2-3, with 7 bases matching TRBD2. The CDR3 contains 18 residues. J lost 3 bases, V lost 5 bases, and 17 bases had no gene match. CDR1 and CDR2 (germline): SGHVS, FQNEAQ. CDR3 loop: CASSPLVSAGAATDTQYF. The CDR3 DNA follows: TGTGCCAGCAGCCCCCTGGTCAGCGCGGGAGCGGCGACAGATACGCAGTATTTT.